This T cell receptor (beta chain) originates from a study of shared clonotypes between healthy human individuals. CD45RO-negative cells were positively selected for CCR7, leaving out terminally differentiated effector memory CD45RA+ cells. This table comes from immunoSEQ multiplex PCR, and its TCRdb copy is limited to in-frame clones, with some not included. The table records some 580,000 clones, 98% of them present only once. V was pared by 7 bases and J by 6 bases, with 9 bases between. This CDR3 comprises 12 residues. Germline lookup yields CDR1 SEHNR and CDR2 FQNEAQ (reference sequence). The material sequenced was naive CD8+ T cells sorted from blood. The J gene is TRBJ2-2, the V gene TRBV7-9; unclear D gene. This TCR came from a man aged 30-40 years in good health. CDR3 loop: CASKERPGELFF. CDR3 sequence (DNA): TGTGCCAGCAAGGAACGACCCGGGGAGCTGTTTTTT. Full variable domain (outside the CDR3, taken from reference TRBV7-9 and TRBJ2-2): DTGVSQNPRHKITKRGQNVTFRCDPISEHNRLYWYRQTLGQGPEFLTYFQNEAQLEKSRLLSDRFSAERPKGSFSTLEIQRTEQGDSAMYLCASKERPGELFFGEGSRLTVL.